The source of this T cell receptor beta chain is a study of blood T cell repertoires in COVID-19. The assay was immunoSEQ multiplex PCR, and TCRdb's table has in-frame clones only and misses some. The table shows over 250,000 clones, with about 92% occurring only once. The length of the CDR3 is 15 residues. V lost 1 base and J lost 2, with 12 bases in between. Germline V CDR1 and CDR2: SGHAT, FQNNGV. This receptor was taken from a man aged 60 to 69 who had recovered from COVID-19. What was sequenced was PBMCs or T cells enriched from blood (not recorded which). The chain uses TRBV11-2 and TRBJ2-7; D call uncertain. The CDR3 loop is CASSLAGQAAYEQYF. In DNA form, the CDR3 reads TGTGCCAGCAGCTTAGCTGGCCAGGCAGCCTACGAGCAGTACTTC.